The 27 T cell receptor beta chains listed next were all sequenced from one sample in a study of blood T cells in healthy people across ages. The second PCR ran roughly 7 to 12 cycles with a sample-barcoded 5' primer and J-beta primers. Each CDR3 protein gets one entry after TCRdb re-called the 5' RACE reads with MiXCR. The profile shows 600,000 or so distinct CDR3 sequences, roughly 43% of them singletons. The sample taken for sequencing was blood. The receptors were gathered from an elderly man in good health.

The chain joins TRBV7-8 to TRBJ2-1; D call uncertain. There are 15 residues in the CDR3. Germline lookup yields CDR1 SGHVS and CDR2 FQNEAQ. Trimming shortened V by 1 base and J by 9 bases, and 16 bases separated the two germline ends. The CDR3 region has the DNA TGTGCCAGCAGCTTAGTCGGCAGTTTTGCTGGTGAGCAGTTCTTC. Residues: CASSLVGSFAGEQFF.

This clonotype was observed a single time. The chain links TRBV29-1 to TRBJ2-5; 7 bases agree with TRBD1. The junction had 13 bases not matched to a gene; V was cut back by 7 bases and J by 11 bases. The CDR3 is 12 amino acids. Germline CDR1 reads SQVTM; CDR2 reads ANQGSEA. The CDR3 loop is CSAGQRGYGQYF. In DNA form, the CDR3 reads TGCAGCGCGGGACAGAGGGGCTACGGGCAGTACTTC.

This chain links TRBV3-1 with TRBJ2-1, with no clear D. V was clipped by 0 bases and J by 7 bases, with 10 bases between them. This CDR3 is built from 14 residues. CDR1 and CDR2 from the germline V gene are LGHDT and YNNKEL (reference sequence). The CDR3 here is CASSQEDGLNEQFF. For the CDR3, the DNA is TGTGCCAGCAGCCAAGAAGATGGCTTGAATGAGCAGTTCTTC.

This clonotype came up a few times. The chain couples TRBV20-1 to TRBJ2-7; D call uncertain. The CDR3 covers 12 residues. CDR1 DFQATT and CDR2 SNEGSKA come from the germline V gene (reference sequence). Trimming took 6 bases from V and 2 from J, leaving 11 bases between them. The CDR3 bases are TGCAGTGCGCTGGCTTCGGCCTACGAGCAGTACTTC. Amino acids: CSALASAYEQYF.

With regard to this clonotype: A read error may be the cause here, since a much bigger clone is one base away. The V and J genes are TRBV14 and TRBJ2-7; 7 nucleotides align to TRBD1. There are 13 residues in the CDR3. V lost 4 bases to trimming and J lost 3 bases; unmatched junction nucleotides: 3. Germline V gene sequence: CDR1 SGHDN, CDR2 FVKESK. CDR3 loop: CASSPTGNYEQYF. CDR3 nucleotides: TGTGCCAGCAGCCCGACAGGGAACTACGAGCAGTACTTC.

This clonotype was detected many times. DNA for the CDR3: TGTGCCAGCAGTTACTCTATCACAGGGGGTAGCGGCACCGGGGAGCTGTTTTTT. It encodes CASSYSITGGSGTGELFF. The genes are TRBV6-5 and TRBJ2-2; 8 bases map to TRBD1. Per the germline V gene, CDR1 is MNHEY and CDR2 is SVGAGI. V gave up 0 bases and J gave up 4 bases; unmatched junction bases: 10. This CDR3 has 18 residues.

This clonotype has just a few counts. The CDR3 DNA sequence: TGCAGTGCTAGAGATCAAGGAGGGAACACTGAAGCTTTCTTT. As protein: CSARDQGGNTEAFF. V is TRBV20-1 and J is TRBJ1-1; D unresolved. CDR1 is DFQATT and CDR2 is SNEGSKA in the germline V gene (reference sequence). The CDR3 contains 14 residues. Trimming left V 0 bases short and J 1 base short, with 9 bases between.

This clonotype was picked up a small number of times. The rearrangement uses TRBV20-1 and TRBJ2-7; 8 bases align to TRBD2. Trimming removed 5 bases from V and 2 bases from J; junction bases left unmatched: 8. The CDR3 is made up of 14 amino acids. Germline CDR1 reads DFQATT; CDR2 reads SNEGSKA (reference sequence). The CDR3 spells CSAPPLAGTYEQYF. The DNA of the CDR3 is TGCAGTGCTCCCCCGTTAGCGGGAACCTACGAGCAGTACTTC.

The rearrangement links TRBV4-3 to TRBJ2-7, with 10 bases matching TRBD1. V lost 4 bases to trimming and J lost 7 bases; unmatched junction nucleotides: 7. Germline V gene lookup returns CDR1 LGHNA and CDR2 YSLEER. The CDR3 has 14 residues. The CDR3 DNA sequence: TGCGCCAGCAGCCCGGGACAGGGGATCAATGAGCAGTACTTC. Translated: CASSPGQGINEQYF.

This sequence joins TRBV6-5 and TRBJ2-5; TRBD2 matches 14 bases. CDR1 is MNHEY, CDR2 SVGAGI, per germline. The J segment lost 7 bases and the V segment lost 1 base, leaving 8 bases of the junction unmatched. CDR3 length: 17 amino acids. In DNA form, the CDR3 reads TGTGCCAGCAGTTACTTGGCCGGACTAGCGGGAGGTTGGACCCAGTACTTC. Its translation is CASSYLAGLAGGWTQYF.

The chain recombines TRBV6-2 or TRBV6-3 with TRBJ2-6, with TRBD1 matching 7 bases. J was trimmed by 0 bases and V by 5 bases; bases with no gene match: 7. Germline loops: CDR1 MNHEY, CDR2 SVGEGT. The CDR3 has 17 residues. CDR3 residues: CASSLGGRFSGANVLTF. As DNA, the CDR3 is TGTGCCAGCAGTCTAGGGGGCCGGTTCTCTGGGGCCAACGTCCTGACTTTC.

V usage is TRBV25-1 and J usage is TRBJ1-4; 7 bases align to TRBD1. Germline V lookup: CDR1 MGHDK, CDR2 SYGVNS. The V gene end was trimmed by 2 bases and the J gene end by 7 bases; junction bases not matched to a gene: 13. The CDR3 has 17 amino acids. CDR3 amino acids: CASSEAHRGAGGEKLFF. CDR3 DNA sequence: TGTGCCAGCAGTGAAGCCCACAGGGGCGCCGGGGGTGAAAAACTGTTTTTT.

This clonotype came up once. The chain carries TRBV12-3 or TRBV12-4 and TRBJ2-7; maybe TRBD1 (6 bases). V was shortened by 6 bases and J by 3 bases, with 15 bases between the two germline ends. The CDR3 sequence is 14 residues long. CDR3 protein: CASSSRDNYYEQYF. The DNA for the CDR3 is TGTGCCAGCAGCTCCCGGGACAACTACTACGAGCAGTACTTC.

This clonotype was seen more than once but under ten times. The chain has TRBV5-1 and TRBJ1-1; D is uncertain. The germline V gene has CDR1 SGHRS and CDR2 YFSETQ. The CDR3 spans 11 residues. Between the trimmed V and J ends, which lost 0 bases and 7 bases, there was a span of 4 bases. CDR3 sequence (DNA): TGCGCCAGCAGCTTGGCGGGTGAAGCTTTCTTT. This sequence encodes CASSLAGEAFF.

The J gene is TRBJ2-6, the V gene TRBV20-1; a possible D gene is TRBD1 (6 bases). This CDR3 contains 15 residues. The V gene lost 0 bases and the J gene lost 4 bases, with 10 bases spanning the gap. From germline, CDR1 is DFQATT and CDR2 SNEGSKA (reference sequence). The CDR3 sequence is CSAREGGSGANVLTF. In nucleotides, the CDR3 is TGCAGTGCTAGAGAAGGGGGATCCGGGGCCAACGTCCTGACTTTC.

V is TRBV6-5 and J is TRBJ1-3; D is ambiguous. The germline V gene has CDR1 MNHEY and CDR2 SVGAGI. The germline V and J ends were trimmed by 4 bases and 2 bases, with 12 bases remaining between them. This CDR3 is 15 amino acids long. In DNA form, the CDR3 reads TGTGCCAGCAGTTCGGGCAGCTTAACTGGAAACACCATATATTTT. Translated, it gives CASSSGSLTGNTIYF.

This chain joins TRBV2 and TRBJ1-3; D may be TRBD1 (6 bases). CDR1 SNHLY and CDR2 FYNNEI come from the germline V gene. Trimming shortened V by 4 bases and J by 3 bases, and 10 bases separated the two germline ends. The CDR3 sequence is 14 residues long. Here the CDR3 reads CASSAGAGGNTIYF. In nucleotides, the CDR3 is TGTGCCAGCAGTGCGGGGGCCGGTGGAAACACCATATATTTT. The full variable domain, its missing parts supplied by reference TRBV2 and TRBJ1-3, is EPEVTQTPSHQVTQMGQEVILRCVPISNHLYFYWYRQILGQKVEFLVSFYNNEISEKSEIFDDQFSVERPDGSNFTLKIRSTKLEDSAMYFCASSAGAGGNTIYFGEGSWLTVV.

The chain uses TRBV6-2 or TRBV6-3 and TRBJ2-7; a weak D match, TRBD1 (6 bases). Trimming took off 7 bases at V and 7 bases at J, with 23 bases between the two ends. The CDR3 length is 15 residues. From germline, CDR1 is MNHEY and CDR2 SVGEGT. For the CDR3, the DNA is TGTGCCAGCAATCCCGCCCGAGGGGGTTACAATGAGCAGTACTTC. As protein: CASNPARGGYNEQYF.

CDR3 in amino acids: CSVRRSDNQPQHF. The DNA of the CDR3 is TGCAGTGTTCGACGGAGCGACAATCAGCCCCAGCATTTT. The rearrangement links TRBV20-1 to TRBJ1-5; D not certain. Germline loops: CDR1 DFQATT, CDR2 SNEGSKA (reference sequence). Trimming left V 7 bases short and J 3 bases short, with 13 bases between. The CDR3 sequence is 13 residues long.

This clonotype appeared a few times. This chain links TRBV20-1 with TRBJ1-2; no reliable D call. There are 13 residues in the CDR3. Trimming left V 0 bases short and J 4 bases short, with 9 bases between. Germline CDR1 is DFQATT and CDR2 is SNEGSKA (reference sequence). The DNA for the CDR3 is TGCAGTGCTAGAGATATCCGGTCCTATGGCTACACCTTC. It codes for CSARDIRSYGYTF.

This clonotype was found a few times. The chain links TRBV6-2 or TRBV6-3 to TRBJ2-1; 10 bases fit TRBD2. Germline V gene lookup returns CDR1 MNHEY and CDR2 SVGEGT. The CDR3 contains 16 residues. V was pared by 6 bases and J by 2 bases, with 7 bases of the junction left unmatched. The CDR3 spells CASSRTSGQTYNEQFF. CDR3 nucleotide sequence: TGTGCCAGCAGCAGGACTAGCGGACAAACCTACAATGAGCAGTTCTTC.

This chain connects TRBV20-1 to TRBJ2-7, with TRBD2 matching 7 bases. V trimming: 8 bases; J trimming: 1 base; junction bases outside the gene matches: 8. The germline V gene encodes CDR1 DFQATT and CDR2 SNEGSKA (reference sequence). This CDR3 contains 13 residues. CDR3 loop: CSFGRAGSYEQYF. The CDR3 region has the DNA TGCAGTTTCGGACGAGCGGGGTCCTACGAGCAGTACTTC.

The chain carries TRBV15 and TRBJ2-5; TRBD2 matches 8 bases. CDR3 size: 13 residues. The germline gives CDR1 LNHNV, CDR2 YYDKDF (reference sequence). V was pared by 5 bases and J by 11 bases, with 10 bases of the junction left unmatched. The CDR3 bases are TGTGCCACCAGCGAGGGACTAGTGGGTGAGCAGTACTTC. Encoded protein: CATSEGLVGEQYF.

A note on this clonotype: At one boundary the junction diverges from the germline segment, which might be a read error. This rearrangement joins TRBV12-3 or TRBV12-4 to TRBJ2-7; D is possibly TRBD1 or TRBD2 (5 bases each). The CDR3 is 13 amino acids. DNA for the CDR3: TGTGCCAGCAGCGCCGGGGCGTCCTACGAGCAGCACTTC. Amino acid sequence: CASSAGASYEQHF.

The sample holds a few counts of this clonotype. The chain links TRBV15 to TRBJ1-2; D is possibly TRBD1 (5 bases). V lost 0 bases, J lost 2 bases, and 10 bases lay in between. Germline values: CDR1 LNHNV, CDR2 YYDKDF (reference sequence). The length of the CDR3 is 15 residues. CDR3 in amino acids: CATSREPAGNYGYTF. The CDR3 DNA reads TGTGCCACCAGCAGAGAGCCGGCAGGGAACTATGGCTACACCTTC.

This clonotype has a count of ten or more. The V and J genes are TRBV6-6 and TRBJ1-1; D is ambiguous. Germline CDR1 and CDR2: MNHNY and SVGAGI (reference sequence). V was shortened by 0 bases and J by 1 base, with 9 bases between the two germline ends. The CDR3 contains 15 residues. This chain's CDR3 is CASSYSGSSNTEAFF. CDR3 nucleotides: TGTGCCAGCAGTTACTCGGGCAGCTCGAACACTGAAGCTTTCTTT.

V usage is TRBV4-2 and J usage is TRBJ2-7; D gene uncertain. Trimming stripped 5 bases from V and 1 base from J, with 12 bases between. CDR3 size: 14 residues. Germline V gene sequence: CDR1 LGHNA, CDR2 YNFKEQ. Here the CDR3 DNA reads TGTGCCAGCAGCTCCCAGTACCGGTCCTACGAGCAGTACTTC. Protein sequence: CASSSQYRSYEQYF.